What follows is one TCR beta chain and its context. The sample originates from a study of blood T cell repertoires in COVID-19. Authors' processing steps: Amplification with reference gene primers provided the estimates of nucleated cell counts. The assay was immunoSEQ multiplex PCR, and TCRdb's table has in-frame clones only and misses some. D and trimming were read from the DNA, whereas the V and J calls and clone size are those reported in that table. The sample holds 70,000 or so clones; roughly nine tenths are singletons and the top ten take over 4%. Germline V CDR1 and CDR2: MNHEY, SVGAGI. This CDR3 comprises 13 residues. V was clipped by 5 bases and J by 6 bases; unmatched bases: 4.

The sequencing sample was made of peripheral blood. This chain uses TRBV6-5 with TRBJ2-7, with 10 bases identical to TRBD2. The clonotype comes from a woman aged 18-35 years with acute or convalescent COVID-19. In nucleotides, the CDR3 is TGTGCCAGCAGTCCAGCGGGAGGGCCCGAGCAGTACTTC. Translating gives CASSPAGGPEQYF.